These 20 T cell receptor beta chains share one sample of origin, sequenced in a study of shared clonotypes between healthy human individuals. Repertoires were generated with immunoSEQ multiplex PCR, while TCRdb's copy carries only in-frame clones and drops some. The sample records around 2.1 million clones, around 93% being singletons. CD8 cells classed as naive were CD45RO-negative and positively selected for CCR7, excluding terminally differentiated effector memory CD45RA+ cells. The source material was naive CD8+ T cells from PBMCs. Receptors originate from a man aged 18 to 29 in good health. Some clones in this sample may be carry-over from other donors' samples.

The CDR3 is CASSPVPPHDVTNYGYTF. As DNA, the CDR3 is TGTGCCAGCAGCCCCGTCCCCCCGCACGACGTAACTAACTATGGCTACACCTTC. The chain links TRBV14 to TRBJ1-2, with D unresolved. V was pared by 4 bases and J by 0 bases, with 21 bases between. The CDR3 length is 18 residues. The V gene's germline CDR1 is SGHDN and CDR2 FVKESK.

This clone was recorded only once. The chain links TRBV7-9 to TRBJ1-5; D gene ambiguous. The CDR3 contains 14 residues. Germline CDR1 reads SEHNR; CDR2 reads FQNEAQ (reference sequence). Trimming pared 4 bases from V and 2 bases from J, leaving 9 bases between. The CDR3 reads CASSSRDGNQPQHF. CDR3 in DNA: TGTGCCAGCAGCTCTAGAGACGGCAATCAGCCCCAGCATTTT. Filled out from reference TRBV7-9 and TRBJ1-5, the complete variable domain reads DTGVSQNPRHKITKRGQNVTFRCDPISEHNRLYWYRQTLGQGPEFLTYFQNEAQLEKSRLLSDRFSAERPKGSFSTLEIQRTEQGDSAMYLCASSSRDGNQPQHFGDGTRLSIL.

The chain has TRBV4-1 and TRBJ2-3; D is unresolved. Deletions cut 1 base from V and 6 bases from J, with 11 bases between. Germline V CDR1 and CDR2: MGHRA, YSYEKL. The CDR3 loop spans 14 amino acids. The CDR3 nucleotides are TGCGCCAGCAGCCAAGTGATTAGCTTGGATACGCAGTATTTT. This sequence encodes CASSQVISLDTQYF.

A single count supports this clone. As DNA, the CDR3 is TGTGCCAGCAGCTTAGTCGGAGGCATTCAGTACTTC. Protein sequence: CASSLVGGIQYF. The rearrangement uses TRBV11-1 and TRBJ2-4; possible D gene TRBD2, 5 bases. The CDR3 consists of 12 residues. Germline V CDR1 and CDR2: SGHAT, FQDESV (reference sequence). V dropped 1 base and J dropped 9 bases, with 7 bases sitting between them.

This rearrangement joins TRBV27 to TRBJ1-4, with a weak D call TRBD1 (5 bases). V gave up 4 bases and J gave up 8 bases, with 14 bases separating them. The CDR3 runs to 14 residues. The germline CDR1 and CDR2 sequences are MNHEY and SMNVEV (reference sequence). The CDR3 sequence: CASSSQASREKLFF. The CDR3 DNA sequence: TGTGCCAGCAGTTCACAGGCTTCTAGGGAAAAACTGTTTTTT.

The CDR3 DNA reads TGTGCCAGCACCGGAGGGACAGGGGGTTGGTCTGGGGCCAACGTCCTGACTTTC. It specifies CASTGGTGGWSGANVLTF. This rearrangement joins TRBV27 to TRBJ2-6, with TRBD1 identical over 11 bases. This CDR3 contains 18 residues. V shed 7 bases, J shed 1 base, and the junction held 9 bases outside the gene matches. CDR1 is MNHEY and CDR2 is SMNVEV in the germline V gene (reference sequence).

This clone was counted a single time. The rearrangement uses TRBV19 and TRBJ1-1; 8 bases are a match to TRBD1. CDR1 and CDR2 (germline): LNHDA, SQIVND (reference sequence). Losses at the gene ends were 10 bases for V and 3 bases for J; bases not matched to a gene: 7. The CDR3 consists of 13 residues. The CDR3 reads CATQTGEDTEAFF. The CDR3 DNA follows: TGTGCCACCCAGACAGGGGAGGACACTGAAGCTTTCTTT.

The chain uses TRBV7-9 and TRBJ2-5, with D maybe TRBD1 (6 bases). V shed 5 bases and J shed 5 bases, with 12 bases lying between them. This CDR3 contains 13 residues. Germline CDR1 is SEHNR and CDR2 is FQNEAQ (reference sequence). The chain's CDR3 is CASSRAGAETQYF. The CDR3 DNA reads TGTGCCAGCAGCCGGGCAGGGGCGGAGACCCAGTACTTC.

The chain employs TRBV9 and TRBJ2-3, with unresolved D. Looked up from germline, CDR1 is SGDLS and CDR2 is YYNGEE. The germline V and J ends were trimmed by 0 bases and 2 bases, with 7 bases remaining between them. The CDR3 has 14 amino acids. CDR3 in amino acids: CASSVARNTDTQYF. CDR3 DNA sequence: TGTGCCAGCAGCGTAGCTAGAAACACAGATACGCAGTATTTT.

This clone was observed a single time. The chain links TRBV27 to TRBJ1-5; D perhaps matches TRBD1 (5 bases). CDR1 MNHEY and CDR2 SMNVEV come from the germline V gene (reference sequence). Trimming left V 6 bases short and J 5 bases short, with 14 bases between. The CDR3 extends over 14 amino acids. The CDR3 sequence: CASSYRAGDQPQHF. CDR3 coding DNA: TGTGCCAGCAGCTACCGGGCGGGGGATCAGCCCCAGCATTTT.

This chain's CDR3 is CASSLRDTYNEQFF. The CDR3, as DNA: TGTGCCAGCAGTCTTCGGGACACCTACAATGAGCAGTTCTTC. The V and J genes are TRBV6-5 and TRBJ2-1, with D possibly being TRBD1 (6 bases). The germline V gene encodes CDR1 MNHEY and CDR2 SVGAGI. There are 14 residues in the CDR3. Trimming removed 5 bases at V and 2 bases at J, with 10 bases between.

This chain links TRBV16 with TRBJ1-2; D gene unclear. CDR1 is KGHSY and CDR2 is FQNENV in the germline V gene. CDR3 length: 15 amino acids. Trimming pared 0 bases from V and 4 bases from J, leaving 12 bases between. The DNA for the CDR3 is TGTGCCAGCAGCCAATCGCCGGGGTTCGGCTATGGCTACACCTTC. This codes for CASSQSPGFGYGYTF.

The V gene is TRBV11-3, the J gene TRBJ1-3, with no clear D. Germline CDR1 and CDR2: SGHNT and YENEEA. CDR3 size: 12 residues. V lost 0 bases and J lost 13, with 10 bases in between. CDR3 region: CASSLDGYRIYF. Here the CDR3 DNA reads TGTGCCAGCAGCTTAGATGGCTACAGAATATATTTT.

CDR3 DNA sequence: TGTGCCAGCAGCTTATGGACCCACATCTCCTTCCCGAACACTGAAGCTTTCTTT. The encoded protein is CASSLWTHISFPNTEAFF. V and J are TRBV11-2 and TRBJ1-1; D is undetermined. Between the trimmed V and J ends, which lost 2 bases and 1 base, there was a span of 20 bases. This CDR3 contains 18 residues. Germline-derived CDR1 and CDR2 are SGHAT and FQNNGV.

The rearrangement links TRBV2 to TRBJ1-5; no firm D call. V lost 6 bases and J lost 6, with 12 bases in between. The CDR3 is made up of 13 amino acids. The germline CDR1 and CDR2 sequences are SNHLY and FYNNEI. CDR3 sequence (DNA): TGTGCCAGCAGCGACAATTCAGGTCAGCCCCAGCATTTT. The encoded protein is CASSDNSGQPQHF.

V usage is TRBV7-9 and J usage is TRBJ2-7, with D tentatively TRBD2 (6 bases). The V end was cut by 2 bases, the J end by 7 bases, with 9 bases between. The V gene's germline CDR1 is SEHNR and CDR2 FQNEAQ (reference sequence). This CDR3 has 12 amino acids. This CDR3 is CASSLQEGEQYF. CDR3 in DNA: TGTGCCAGCAGCTTACAGGAGGGAGAGCAGTACTTC.

The table lists this clone with a few counts. The chain links TRBV7-2 to TRBJ1-3; a weak D match, TRBD1 (5 bases). CDR3 length: 12 residues. The V end was cut by 4 bases, the J end by 4 bases, with 5 bases between. Germline CDR1 reads SGHTA; CDR2 reads FQGNSA. This CDR3 is CASSWGGNTIYF. As DNA, the CDR3 is TGTGCCAGCAGCTGGGGGGGAAACACCATATATTTT.

This clone occurred once. The rearrangement joins TRBV2 to TRBJ2-1; 7 bases agree with TRBD1. Germline assignment: CDR1 SNHLY and CDR2 FYNNEI. The CDR3 contains 15 residues. V lost 7 bases, J lost 5 bases, and 11 bases stayed unmatched. CDR3 sequence: CASKETGSPDNEQFF. CDR3 nucleotides: TGTGCCAGCAAAGAGACAGGGTCGCCGGACAATGAGCAGTTCTTC.

J is TRBJ2-2 and V is TRBV27; perhaps TRBD2 as D (6 bases). Trimming stripped 4 bases from V and 4 bases from J, with 16 bases between. Germline CDR1 MNHEY, CDR2 SMNVEV (reference sequence). The CDR3 is made up of 16 amino acids. CDR3 residues: CASSSAPGEGTGELFF. The CDR3 region has the DNA TGTGCCAGCAGTTCCGCCCCGGGAGAGGGCACCGGGGAGCTGTTTTTT.

The rearrangement uses TRBV7-1 and TRBJ2-5; 8 bases are shared with TRBD1. TRBV7-1 is given ORF status, its function remaining uncertain. CDR3 length equals 14 residues. V lost 4 bases to trimming and J lost 2 bases; unmatched junction nucleotides: 3. The CDR3 bases are TGTGCCAGCAGCTTCACAGGGGGGCAAGAGACCCAGTACTTC. Translation gives CASSFTGGQETQYF.